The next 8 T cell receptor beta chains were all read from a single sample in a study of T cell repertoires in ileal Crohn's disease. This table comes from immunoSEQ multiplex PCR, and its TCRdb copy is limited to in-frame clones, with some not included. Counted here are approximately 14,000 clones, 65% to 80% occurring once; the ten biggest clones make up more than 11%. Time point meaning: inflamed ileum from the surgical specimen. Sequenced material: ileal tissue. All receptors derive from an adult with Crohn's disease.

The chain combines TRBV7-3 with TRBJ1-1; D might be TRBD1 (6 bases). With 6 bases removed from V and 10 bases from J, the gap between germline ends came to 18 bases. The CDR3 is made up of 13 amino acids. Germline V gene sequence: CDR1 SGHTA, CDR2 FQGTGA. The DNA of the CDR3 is TGTGCCAGCAGTCTCAACTCAGGGGCGAGAGCTTTCTTT. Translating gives CASSLNSGARAFF.

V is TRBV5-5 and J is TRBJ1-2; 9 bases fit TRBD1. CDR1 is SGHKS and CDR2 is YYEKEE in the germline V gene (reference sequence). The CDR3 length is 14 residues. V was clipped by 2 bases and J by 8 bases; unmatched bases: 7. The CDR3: CASSFAGTGKGYTF. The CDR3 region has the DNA TGTGCCAGCAGCTTTGCCGGGACAGGGAAAGGCTACACCTTC.

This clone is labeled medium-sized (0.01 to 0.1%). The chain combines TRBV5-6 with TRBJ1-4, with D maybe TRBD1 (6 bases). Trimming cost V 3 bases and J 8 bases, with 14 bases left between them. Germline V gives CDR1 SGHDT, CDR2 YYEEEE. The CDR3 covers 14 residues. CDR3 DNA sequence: TGTGCCAGCAGCTCCGGGACAAGGCTCGAAAAACTGTTTTTT. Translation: CASSSGTRLEKLFF.

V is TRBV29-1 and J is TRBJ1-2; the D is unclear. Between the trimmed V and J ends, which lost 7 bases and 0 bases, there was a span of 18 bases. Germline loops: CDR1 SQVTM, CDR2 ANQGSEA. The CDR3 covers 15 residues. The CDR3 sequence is CSAKSWELSNYGYTF. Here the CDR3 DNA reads TGCAGCGCTAAATCGTGGGAACTCTCTAACTATGGCTACACCTTC.

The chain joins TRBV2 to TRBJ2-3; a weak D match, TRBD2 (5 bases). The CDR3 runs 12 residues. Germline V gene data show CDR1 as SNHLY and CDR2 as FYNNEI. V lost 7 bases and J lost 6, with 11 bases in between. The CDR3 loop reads CASTKLGDTQYF. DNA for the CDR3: TGTGCCAGCACCAAACTAGGGGATACGCAGTATTTT.

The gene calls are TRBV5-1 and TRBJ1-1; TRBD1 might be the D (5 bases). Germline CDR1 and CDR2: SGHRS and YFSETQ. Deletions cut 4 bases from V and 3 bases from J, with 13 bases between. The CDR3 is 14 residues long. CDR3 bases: TGCGCCAGCAGCGTGAAATTGGGGGACACTGAAGCTTTCTTT. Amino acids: CASSVKLGDTEAFF.

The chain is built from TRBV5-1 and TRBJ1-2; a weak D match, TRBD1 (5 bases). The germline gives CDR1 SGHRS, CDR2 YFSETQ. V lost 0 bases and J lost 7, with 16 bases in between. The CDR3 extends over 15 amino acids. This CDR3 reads CASSLVAGRMFGYTF. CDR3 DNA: TGCGCCAGCAGCTTGGTTGCAGGGAGGATGTTTGGCTACACCTTC.

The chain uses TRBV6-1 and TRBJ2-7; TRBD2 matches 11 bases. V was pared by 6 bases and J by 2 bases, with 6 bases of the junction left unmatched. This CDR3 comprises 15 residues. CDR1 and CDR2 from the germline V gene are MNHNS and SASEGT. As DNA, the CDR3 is TGTGCCAGCAGCTTAAGACTAGCGGGGACCTACGAGCAGTACTTC. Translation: CASSLRLAGTYEQYF.